This TCR beta chain stems from a study of early T cells in non-severe SARS-CoV-2 infection. J lost 0 bases, V lost 3 bases, and 7 bases had no gene match. CDR3 length equals 17 residues. The germline gives CDR1 KGHSH, CDR2 LQKENI. As part of library construction, unique molecular identifiers were attached to individual cDNA molecules. TCRdb itself ran the 5' RACE reads through MiXCR, one entry per CDR3 protein. The sample yields fewer than 75,000 distinct CDR3 sequences, 20% to 25% seen once. This sequence joins TRBV18 and TRBJ2-2, with 7 bases that match TRBD2. The starting material was whole blood, obtained at baseline. The clonotype was recovered from an adult who was a healthcare worker with PCR-confirmed SARS-CoV-2 infection or an uninfected control (not recorded which). For the CDR3, the DNA is TGTGCCAGCTCACCCATGGGGGGGAACACGAACACCGGGGAGCTGTTTTTT. Translating it yields CASSPMGGNTNTGELFF.